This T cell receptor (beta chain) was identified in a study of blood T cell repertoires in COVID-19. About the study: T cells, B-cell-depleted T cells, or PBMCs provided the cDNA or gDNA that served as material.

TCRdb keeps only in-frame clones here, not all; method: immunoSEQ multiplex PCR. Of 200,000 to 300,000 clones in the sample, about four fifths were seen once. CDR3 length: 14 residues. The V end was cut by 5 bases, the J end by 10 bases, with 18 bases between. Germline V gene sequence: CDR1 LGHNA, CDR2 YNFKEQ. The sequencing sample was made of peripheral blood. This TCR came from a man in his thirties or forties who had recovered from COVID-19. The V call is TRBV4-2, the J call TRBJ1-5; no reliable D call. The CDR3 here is CASSCRDRGCPQHF. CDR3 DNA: TGTGCCAGCAGCTGCCGGGATCGAGGGTGTCCCCAGCATTTT.